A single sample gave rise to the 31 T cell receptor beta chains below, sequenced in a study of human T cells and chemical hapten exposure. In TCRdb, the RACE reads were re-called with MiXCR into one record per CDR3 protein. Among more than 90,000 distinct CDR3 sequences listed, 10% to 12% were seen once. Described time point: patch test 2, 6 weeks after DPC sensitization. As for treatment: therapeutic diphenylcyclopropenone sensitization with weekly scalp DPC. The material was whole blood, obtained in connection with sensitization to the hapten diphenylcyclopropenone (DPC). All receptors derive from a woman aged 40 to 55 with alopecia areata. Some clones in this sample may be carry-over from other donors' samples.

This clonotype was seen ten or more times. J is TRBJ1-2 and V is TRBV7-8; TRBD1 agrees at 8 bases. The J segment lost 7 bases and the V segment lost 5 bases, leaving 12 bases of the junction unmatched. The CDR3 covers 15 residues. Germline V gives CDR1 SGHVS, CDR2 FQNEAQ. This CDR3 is CASSPIVWTGSGYTF. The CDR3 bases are TGTGCCAGCAGCCCAATAGTCTGGACAGGGAGTGGCTACACCTTC.

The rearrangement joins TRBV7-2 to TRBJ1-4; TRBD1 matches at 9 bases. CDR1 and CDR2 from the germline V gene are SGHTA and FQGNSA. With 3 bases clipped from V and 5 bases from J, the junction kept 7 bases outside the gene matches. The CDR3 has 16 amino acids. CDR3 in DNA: TGTGCCAGCAGCTTTCGGCCGGGACAGGGAAATGAAAAACTGTTTTTT. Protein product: CASSFRPGQGNEKLFF.

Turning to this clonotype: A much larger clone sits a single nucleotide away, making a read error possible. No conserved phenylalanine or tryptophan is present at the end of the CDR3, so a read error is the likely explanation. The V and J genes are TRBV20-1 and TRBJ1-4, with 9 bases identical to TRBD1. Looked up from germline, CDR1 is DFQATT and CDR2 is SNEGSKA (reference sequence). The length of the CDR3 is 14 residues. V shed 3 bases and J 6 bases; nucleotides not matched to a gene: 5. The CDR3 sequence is CSARSTGGYEKLFS. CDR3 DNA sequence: TGCAGTGCTAGGTCGACAGGGGGTTATGAAAAACTGTTTTCT.

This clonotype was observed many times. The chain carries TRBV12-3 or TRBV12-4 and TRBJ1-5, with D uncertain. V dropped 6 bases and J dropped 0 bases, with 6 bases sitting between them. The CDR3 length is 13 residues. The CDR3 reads CASRADSNQPQHF. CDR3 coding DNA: TGTGCCAGCAGAGCCGATAGCAATCAGCCCCAGCATTTT.

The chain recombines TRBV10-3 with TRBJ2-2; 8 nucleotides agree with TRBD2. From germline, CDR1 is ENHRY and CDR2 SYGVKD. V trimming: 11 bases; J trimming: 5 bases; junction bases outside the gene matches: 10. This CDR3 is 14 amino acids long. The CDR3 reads CAARAGGGTGELFF. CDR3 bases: TGTGCCGCCCGGGCGGGAGGAGGGACCGGGGAGCTGTTTTTT.

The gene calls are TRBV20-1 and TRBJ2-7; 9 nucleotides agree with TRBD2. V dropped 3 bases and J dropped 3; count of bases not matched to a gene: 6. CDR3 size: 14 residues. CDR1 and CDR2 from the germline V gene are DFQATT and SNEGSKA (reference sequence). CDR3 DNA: TGCAGTGCTAGCCGGACTAGCGTAGACTACGAGCAGTACTTC. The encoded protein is CSASRTSVDYEQYF.

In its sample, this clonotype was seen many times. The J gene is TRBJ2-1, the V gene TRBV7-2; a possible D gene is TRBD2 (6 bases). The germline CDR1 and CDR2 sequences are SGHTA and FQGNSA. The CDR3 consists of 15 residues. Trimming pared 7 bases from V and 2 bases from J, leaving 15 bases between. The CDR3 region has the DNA TGTGCCAGCACCTTTAGCGGAGAAGCCTACAATGAGCAGTTCTTC. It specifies CASTFSGEAYNEQFF.

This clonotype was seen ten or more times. The CDR3 DNA reads TGTGCCAGCAGCCAGTATGATGAAAAACTGTTTTTT. Translating gives CASSQYDEKLFF. This chain connects TRBV14 to TRBJ1-4; D remains ambiguous. The germline V gene has CDR1 SGHDN and CDR2 FVKESK. This CDR3 is 12 amino acids long. V lost 3 bases and J lost 6, with 5 bases in between.

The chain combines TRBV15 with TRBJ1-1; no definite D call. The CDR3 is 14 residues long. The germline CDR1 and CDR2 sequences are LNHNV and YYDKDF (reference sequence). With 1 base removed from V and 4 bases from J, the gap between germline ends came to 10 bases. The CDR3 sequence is CATSRAGGGTEAFF. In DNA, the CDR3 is TGTGCCACCAGCAGAGCCGGAGGTGGCACTGAAGCTTTCTTT.

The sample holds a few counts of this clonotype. The CDR3 nucleotides are TGTGCTAGTGGTGCACCACAGGGGGCGGTTTACACTGAAGCTTTCTTT. Amino acids: CASGAPQGAVYTEAFF. This chain connects TRBV12-5 to TRBJ1-1, with 9 bases lining up with TRBD1. J gave up 3 bases and V 5 bases, and 10 bases lay outside the gene matches. This CDR3 comprises 16 residues. CDR1 is LGHNT, CDR2 FRNRAP, per germline.

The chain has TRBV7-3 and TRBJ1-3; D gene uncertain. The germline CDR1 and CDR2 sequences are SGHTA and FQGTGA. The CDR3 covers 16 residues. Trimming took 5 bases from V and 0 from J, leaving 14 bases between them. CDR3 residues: CASSPGRVFSGNTIYF. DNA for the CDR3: TGTGCCAGCAGCCCGGGCCGCGTTTTCTCTGGAAACACCATATATTTT.

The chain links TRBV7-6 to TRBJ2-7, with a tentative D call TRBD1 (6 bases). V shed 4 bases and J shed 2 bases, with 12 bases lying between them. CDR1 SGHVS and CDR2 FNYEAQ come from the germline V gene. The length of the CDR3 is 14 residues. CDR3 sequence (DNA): TGTGCCAGCAGCTCCCGGGCAGGGGCCTACGAGCAGTACTTC. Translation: CASSSRAGAYEQYF.

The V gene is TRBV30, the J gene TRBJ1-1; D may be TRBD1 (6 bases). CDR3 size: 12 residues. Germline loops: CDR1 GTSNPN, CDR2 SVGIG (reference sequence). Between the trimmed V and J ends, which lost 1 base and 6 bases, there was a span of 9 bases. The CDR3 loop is CAWSASGAEAFF. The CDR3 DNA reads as TGTGCCTGGAGTGCCTCAGGGGCTGAAGCTTTCTTT.

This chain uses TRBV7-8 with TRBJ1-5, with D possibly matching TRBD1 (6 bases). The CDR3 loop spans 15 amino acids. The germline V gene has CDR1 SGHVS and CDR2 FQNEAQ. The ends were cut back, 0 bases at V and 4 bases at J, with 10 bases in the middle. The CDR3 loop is CASSLAGTPNQPQHF. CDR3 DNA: TGTGCCAGCAGCTTAGCCGGGACACCGAATCAGCCCCAGCATTTT.

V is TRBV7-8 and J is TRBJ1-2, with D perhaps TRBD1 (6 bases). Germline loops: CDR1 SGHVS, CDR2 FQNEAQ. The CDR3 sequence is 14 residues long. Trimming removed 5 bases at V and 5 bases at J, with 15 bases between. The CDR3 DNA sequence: TGTGCCAGCAGCCTCTCGGACAGACTATATGGCTACACCTTC. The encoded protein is CASSLSDRLYGYTF.

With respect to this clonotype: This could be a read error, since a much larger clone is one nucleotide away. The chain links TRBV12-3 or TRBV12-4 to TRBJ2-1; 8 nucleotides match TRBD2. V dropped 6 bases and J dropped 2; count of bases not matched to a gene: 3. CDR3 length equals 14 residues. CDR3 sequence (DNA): TGTGCCAGCAGAACTAGCGGCACCTACAATGAGCAGTTCTTC. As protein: CASRTSGTYNEQFF.

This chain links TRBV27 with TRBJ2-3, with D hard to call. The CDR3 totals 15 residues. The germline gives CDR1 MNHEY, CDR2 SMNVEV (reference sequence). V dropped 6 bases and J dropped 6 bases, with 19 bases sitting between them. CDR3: CASSPKVAFSDTQYF. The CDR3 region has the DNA TGTGCCAGCAGCCCAAAGGTGGCCTTTTCTGATACGCAGTATTTT.

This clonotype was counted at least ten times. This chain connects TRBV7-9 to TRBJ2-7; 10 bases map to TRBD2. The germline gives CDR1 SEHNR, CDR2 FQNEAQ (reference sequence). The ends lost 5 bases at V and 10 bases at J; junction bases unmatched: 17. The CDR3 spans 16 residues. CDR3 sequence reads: CASSLHLALAGADQYF. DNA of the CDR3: TGTGCCAGCAGCCTTCATCTCGCGCTAGCGGGAGCGGATCAGTACTTC.

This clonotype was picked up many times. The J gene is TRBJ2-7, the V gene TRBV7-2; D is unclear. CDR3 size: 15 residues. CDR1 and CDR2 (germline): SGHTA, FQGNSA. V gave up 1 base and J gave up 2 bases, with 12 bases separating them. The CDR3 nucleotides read TGTGCCAGCAGCTTAGTATCGTCCGGAGCCTACGAGCAGTACTTC. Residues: CASSLVSSGAYEQYF.

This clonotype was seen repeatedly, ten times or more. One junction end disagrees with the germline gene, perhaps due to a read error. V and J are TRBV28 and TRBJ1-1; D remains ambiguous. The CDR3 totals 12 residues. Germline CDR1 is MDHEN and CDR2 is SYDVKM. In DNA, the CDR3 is TGTGCCAGCAGCCCTACGAGGACTGAAGTTTTCTTT. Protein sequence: CASSPTRTEVFF.

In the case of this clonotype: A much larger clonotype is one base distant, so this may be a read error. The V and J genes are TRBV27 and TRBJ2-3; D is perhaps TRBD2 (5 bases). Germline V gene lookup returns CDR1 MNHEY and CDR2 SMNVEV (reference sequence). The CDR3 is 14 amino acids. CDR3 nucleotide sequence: TGTGCCAGCGGTTTGATTGGGGAGACAGATACGCAGTATTTT. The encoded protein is CASGLIGETDTQYF.

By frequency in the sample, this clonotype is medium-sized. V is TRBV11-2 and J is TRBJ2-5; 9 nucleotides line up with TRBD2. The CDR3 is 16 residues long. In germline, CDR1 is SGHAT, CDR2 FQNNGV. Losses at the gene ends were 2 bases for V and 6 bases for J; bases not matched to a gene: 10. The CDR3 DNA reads TGTGCCAGCAGCTTAAGCGGGGGTAGCGGGAGAAAGACCCAGTACTTC. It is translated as CASSLSGGSGRKTQYF. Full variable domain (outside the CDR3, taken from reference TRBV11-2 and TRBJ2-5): EAGVAQSPRYKIIEKRQSVAFWCNPISGHATLYWYQQILGQGPKLLIQFQNNGVVDDSQLPKDRFSAERLKGVDSTLKIQPAKLEDSAVYLCASSLSGGSGRKTQYFGPGTRLLVL.

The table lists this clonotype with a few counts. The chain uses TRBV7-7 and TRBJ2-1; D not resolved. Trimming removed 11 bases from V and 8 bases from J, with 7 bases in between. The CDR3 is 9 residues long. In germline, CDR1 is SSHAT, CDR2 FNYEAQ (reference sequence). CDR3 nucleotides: TGTGCCCGGGTGGATGAGCAGTTCTTC. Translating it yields CARVDEQFF.

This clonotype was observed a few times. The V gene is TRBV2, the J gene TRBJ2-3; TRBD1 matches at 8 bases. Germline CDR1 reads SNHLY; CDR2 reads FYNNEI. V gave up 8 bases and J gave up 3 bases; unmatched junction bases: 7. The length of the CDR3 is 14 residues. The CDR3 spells CASSGQAVTDTQYF. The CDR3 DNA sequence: TGTGCCAGCTCGGGACAGGCGGTGACAGATACGCAGTATTTT.

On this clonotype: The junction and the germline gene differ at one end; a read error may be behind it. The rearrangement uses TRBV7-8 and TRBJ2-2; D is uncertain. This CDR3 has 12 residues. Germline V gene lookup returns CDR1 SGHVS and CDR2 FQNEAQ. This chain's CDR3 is CASNQNAGELFF. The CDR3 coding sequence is TGTGCCAGCAATCAGAACGCCGGGGAGCTGTTTTTT.

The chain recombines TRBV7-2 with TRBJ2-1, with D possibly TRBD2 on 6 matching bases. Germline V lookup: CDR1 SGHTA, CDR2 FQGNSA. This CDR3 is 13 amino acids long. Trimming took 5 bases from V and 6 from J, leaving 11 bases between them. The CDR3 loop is CASSLWTTNEQFF. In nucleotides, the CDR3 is TGTGCCAGCAGCCTTTGGACTACCAATGAGCAGTTCTTC.

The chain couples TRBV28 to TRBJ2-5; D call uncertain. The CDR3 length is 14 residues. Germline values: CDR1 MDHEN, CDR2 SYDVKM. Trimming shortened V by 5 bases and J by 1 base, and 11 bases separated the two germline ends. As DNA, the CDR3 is TGTGCCAGCAGTGACTCCTGGGGCCAAGAGACCCAGTACTTC. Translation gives CASSDSWGQETQYF.

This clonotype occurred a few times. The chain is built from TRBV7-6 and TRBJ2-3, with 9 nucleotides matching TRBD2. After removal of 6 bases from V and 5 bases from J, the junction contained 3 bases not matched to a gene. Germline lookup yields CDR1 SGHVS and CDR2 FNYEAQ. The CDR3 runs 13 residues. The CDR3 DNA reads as TGTGCCAGCAGACCTAGCGGGGTAGATACGCAGTATTTT. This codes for CASRPSGVDTQYF.

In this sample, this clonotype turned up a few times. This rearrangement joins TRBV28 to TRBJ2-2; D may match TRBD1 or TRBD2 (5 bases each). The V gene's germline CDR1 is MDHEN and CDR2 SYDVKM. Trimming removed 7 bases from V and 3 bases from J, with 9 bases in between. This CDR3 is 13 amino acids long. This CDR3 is CASTGSDTGELFF. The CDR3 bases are TGTGCCAGCACAGGGAGCGACACCGGGGAGCTGTTTTTT.

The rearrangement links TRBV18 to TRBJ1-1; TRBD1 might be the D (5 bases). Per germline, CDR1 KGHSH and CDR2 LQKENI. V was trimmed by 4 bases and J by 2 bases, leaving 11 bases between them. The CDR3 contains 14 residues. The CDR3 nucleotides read TGTGCCAGCTCACAGCCGGGACCCAACACTGAAGCTTTCTTT. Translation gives CASSQPGPNTEAFF.

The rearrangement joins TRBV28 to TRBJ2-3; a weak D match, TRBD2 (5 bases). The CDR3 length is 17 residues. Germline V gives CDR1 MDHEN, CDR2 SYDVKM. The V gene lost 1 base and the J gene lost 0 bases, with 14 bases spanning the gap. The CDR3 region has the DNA TGTGCCAGCAGTTTATTCCCCCAAGCGGTTAGCACAGATACGCAGTATTTT. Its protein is CASSLFPQAVSTDTQYF.